This T cell receptor beta chain came from a study of response to subunit inactivated influenza vaccine. Findings of the study overall: Only a handful of new T cells, the authors suggested, are recruited with each seasonal influenza vaccination.

CDR3 size: 13 residues. The ends were cut back, 1 base at V and 9 bases at J, with 10 bases in the middle. The germline V gene has CDR1 LGHDT and CDR2 YNNKEL (reference sequence). A few counts support this clonotype. Its antigen remains unknown. Via MiXCR, TCRdb re-called the RT-PCR reads, giving one row per CDR3 protein. The sample consists of more than 450,000 distinct CDR3 sequences, approximately 12% of them appearing once. The source material was PBMCs from blood, sampled on the day of vaccination. The chain uses TRBV3-1 and TRBJ2-1; D unclear. This receptor was obtained from a man aged 45-65 years who received an inactivated influenza vaccine. The CDR3 bases are TGTGCCAGCAGCCAAGGTGGTCCGGTTGAGCAGTTCTTC. This translates into CASSQGGPVEQFF.